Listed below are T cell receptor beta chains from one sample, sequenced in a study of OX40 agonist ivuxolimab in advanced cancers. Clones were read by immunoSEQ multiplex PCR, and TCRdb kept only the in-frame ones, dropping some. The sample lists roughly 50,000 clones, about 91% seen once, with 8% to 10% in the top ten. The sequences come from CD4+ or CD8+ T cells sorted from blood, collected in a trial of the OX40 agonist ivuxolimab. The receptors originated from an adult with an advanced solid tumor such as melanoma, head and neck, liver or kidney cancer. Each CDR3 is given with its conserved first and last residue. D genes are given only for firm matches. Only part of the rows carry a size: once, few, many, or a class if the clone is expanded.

DNA: TGCGCCAGCAGCCCCGACGGGCGGGGGCAAGAGACCCAGTACTTC
CDR3: CASSPDGRGQETQYF
size: .
J: TRBJ2-5
D: TRBD2
V: TRBV4-3

DNA: TGTGCCAGCAGCGTCTCCGGGATCAGCACTGAAGCTTTCTTT
CDR3: CASSVSGISTEAFF
size: .
J: TRBJ1-1
D: .
V: TRBV9

DNA: TGTGCCAGCAGCTTAGCTGGGACAGGGTACGAGACCCAGTACTTC
CDR3: CASSLAGTGYETQYF
size: few
J: TRBJ2-5
D: TRBD1
V: TRBV11-2

DNA: TGTGCCAGCAGCACATCCACAGATACGCAGTATTTT
CDR3: CASSTSTDTQYF
size: once
J: TRBJ2-3
D: .
V: TRBV13

DNA: TGCGCCAGCAGCCGCGGGGGGGCTAGCACAGATACGCAGTATTTT
CDR3: CASSRGGASTDTQYF
size: .
J: TRBJ2-3
D: TRBD2
V: TRBV5-1

DNA: TGTGCCAGCAGCCCCTTGACAGGGAGACAGACCCAGTACTTC
CDR3: CASSPLTGRQTQYF
size: .
J: TRBJ2-5
D: TRBD1
V: TRBV27

DNA: TGTGCCAGCAGTTTGGGGTGGGATGAAGCTTTCTTT
CDR3: CASSLGWDEAFF
size: .
J: TRBJ1-1
D: .
V: TRBV28

DNA: TGTGCCAGCAGCCAGGGGGCCTATGGCTACACCTTC
CDR3: CASSQGAYGYTF
size: .
J: TRBJ1-2
D: TRBD1
V: TRBV27

DNA: TGTGCCAGCAGTTACGTCGCAGGGGGCGGAGATACGCAGTATTTT
CDR3: CASSYVAGGGDTQYF
size: .
J: TRBJ2-3
D: TRBD1
V: TRBV6-6

DNA: TGTGCCAGCAGCTTAGGGTACACAACCTATGGCTACACCTTC
CDR3: CASSLGYTTYGYTF
size: once
J: TRBJ1-2
D: .
V: TRBV7-9

DNA: TGTGCCAGCAGCGTAGCTCAGGCAAGTCCCTACGAGCAGTACTTC
CDR3: CASSVAQASPYEQYF
size: .
J: TRBJ2-7
D: .
V: TRBV9

DNA: TGTGCCAGCAGTCCATATACGGGGGCACTTCATGGCTACACCTTC
CDR3: CASSPYTGALHGYTF
size: .
J: TRBJ1-2
D: .
V: TRBV27

DNA: TGTGCCAGCAGCCCCGGGACTACCTATAGCAATCAGCCCCAGCATTTT
CDR3: CASSPGTTYSNQPQHF
size: .
J: TRBJ1-5
D: .
V: TRBV9

DNA: TGTGCCAGCAGTGTCGGCAGCCTTCCACCCACAGATACGCAGTATTTT
CDR3: CASSVGSLPPTDTQYF
size: .
J: TRBJ2-3
D: .
V: TRBV2

DNA: TGTGCCAGCAGTGAATGGACGACTTCTAGCACAGATACGCAGTATTTT
CDR3: CASSEWTTSSTDTQYF
size: .
J: TRBJ2-3
D: .
V: TRBV2

DNA: TGTGCCAGCAGTTATGGCGGGGACAATCAGCCCCAGCATTTT
CDR3: CASSYGGDNQPQHF
size: .
J: TRBJ1-5
D: .
V: TRBV6-6

DNA: TGTGCCAGCAGCCACCCGGGGGGACCCCTCCACTTT
CDR3: CASSHPGGPLHF
size: .
J: TRBJ1-6
D: .
V: TRBV7-3

DNA: TGTGCCTGGAGTGACGACAGGGGCACTGAAGCTTTCTTT
CDR3: CAWSDDRGTEAFF
size: .
J: TRBJ1-1
D: TRBD1
V: TRBV30

DNA: TGCGCCAGCAGTGACGTTTTAGGGACATTTTATTATGGCTACACCTTC
CDR3: CASSDVLGTFYYGYTF
size: once
J: TRBJ1-2
D: .
V: TRBV10-2

DNA: TGCGCCCGTAGAGCAATAAAATTACAGGCTGTGCTACGCTACGAGCAGTACTTC
CDR3: CARRAIKLQAVLRYEQYF
size: once
J: TRBJ2-7
D: .
V: TRBV5-1